This T cell receptor beta chain was identified during a study of blood T cell repertoires in COVID-19. Study-wide context: PBMCs, B-cell-depleted T cells, or T cells provided the cDNA or gDNA that made up the material.

CDR1 is KGHSH and CDR2 is LQKENI in the germline V gene. This CDR3 comprises 15 residues. Germline trimming cut 3 bases from V and 4 bases from J; bases unmatched to any gene: 9. In the original processing: Cell counts per sample came from amplifying reference gene primers. The assay was immunoSEQ multiplex PCR, and TCRdb's table has in-frame clones only and misses some. Clone size and V and J calls were adopted from that table, with D and trimming inferred from the DNA. The table has some 35,000 clones, less than 90% seen once. The chain employs TRBV18 and TRBJ2-7, with 7 bases identical to TRBD2. Sequenced: peripheral blood. The TCR originated in a man between 65 and 85 years old with acute or convalescent COVID-19. The CDR3 sequence is CASSPGGISSYEQYF. In nucleotides, the CDR3 is TGTGCCAGCTCACCGGGAGGGATATCTAGTTACGAGCAGTACTTC.